A selection of T cell receptor beta chains follows, all from one sample in a study of blood T cell repertoires in COVID-19. TCRdb's copy holds only in-frame clones and misses some; the assay was immunoSEQ multiplex PCR. The table records tens of thousands of clones, about 80% of them present only once. What was sequenced was peripheral blood. The receptors stem from a woman aged 60-75 years with acute or convalescent COVID-19. Both conserved end residues are part of each CDR3. A D gene is named only where the DNA matches it firmly. Size tells how often a clone was seen (once, few, many) or the class of an expanded clone, and some rows leave it out.

cdr3_length	clone_size	d_call	v_call	j_call	cdr3_aa	cdr3_nt
16	.	.	TRBV10-3	TRBJ1-5	CAISEAGGATGQPQHF	TGTGCCATCAGTGAGGCTGGGGGCGCGACGGGTCAGCCCCAGCATTTT
14	.	TRBD1	TRBV3-1/TRBV3-2	TRBJ1-1	CASSWLQGDTEAFF	TGTGCCAGCAGCTGGCTGCAGGGGGACACTGAAGCTTTCTTT
14	.	TRBD1	TRBV29-1	TRBJ2-3	CSSLLQGNTDTQYF	TGCAGCTCCCTCCTACAGGGGAACACAGATACGCAGTATTTT
16	.	TRBD2	TRBV7-2	TRBJ2-3	CASSQDAGGLPDTQYF	TGTGCCAGCAGCCAGGACGCGGGGGGGTTACCAGATACGCAGTATTTT
16	once	TRBD1	TRBV6-6	TRBJ1-5	CASSTGQGSYGQPQHF	TGTGCCAGCAGTACCGGACAGGGATCGTATGGTCAGCCCCAGCATTTT
15	.	TRBD1	TRBV7-9	TRBJ1-2	CASSSTGTGRDGYTF	TGTGCCAGCAGCTCAACCGGGACAGGGCGCGATGGCTACACCTTC
14	.	TRBD2	TRBV3-1/TRBV3-2	TRBJ2-1	CASSLSGGAYEQFF	TGTGCCAGCAGCCTTAGCGGGGGGGCCTATGAGCAGTTCTTC
13	.	.	TRBV6-5	TRBJ2-3	CATNRQAKDTQYF	TGTGCCACTAACAGACAGGCCAAAGATACGCAGTATTTT
15	.	.	TRBV6-5	TRBJ1-1	CASSYHRTENTEAFF	TGTGCCAGCAGTTACCACCGGACAGAAAACACTGAAGCTTTCTTT
15	.	TRBD1	TRBV10-3	TRBJ1-2	CAISESGQGVDGYTF	TGTGCCATCAGTGAGTCGGGACAGGGGGTTGATGGCTACACCTTC
14	.	.	TRBV6-5	TRBJ1-1	CATTVAGADTEAFF	TGTGCCACCACCGTGGCAGGGGCGGACACTGAAGCTTTCTTT
15	.	.	TRBV5-1	TRBJ1-1	CASSPQRGSNTEAFF	TGCGCCAGCAGCCCCCAAAGGGGATCTAACACTGAAGCTTTCTTT
16	.	.	TRBV3-1/TRBV3-2	TRBJ2-2	CASSQDLTLRGGELFF	TGTGCCAGCAGCCAAGATCTTACACTTAGAGGGGGGGAGCTGTTTTTT
12	.	.	TRBV5-4	TRBJ1-6	CASSRSGSPLHF	TGTGCCAGCAGTCGGTCGGGATCACCCCTCCACTTT
18	.	TRBD1	TRBV25-1	TRBJ1-5	CASSTRRQGNYSNQPQHF	TGTGCCAGCAGTACCCGGAGACAGGGAAATTACAGCAATCAGCCCCAGCATTTT
13	.	.	TRBV5-1	TRBJ1-1	CASSSGVGTEAFF	TGCGCCAGCAGCTCAGGGGTCGGGACTGAAGCTTTCTTT
15	.	TRBD1	TRBV7-2	TRBJ1-2	CASSLRTGGHYGYTF	TGTGCCAGCAGCTTAAGGACAGGGGGCCACTATGGCTACACCTTC
15	.	TRBD2	TRBV19	TRBJ2-1	CASSPGLAGGTEQFF	TGTGCCAGTAGCCCGGGACTAGCGGGGGGTACTGAGCAGTTCTTC
16	.	TRBD1	TRBV2	TRBJ1-2	CASRGGQGPGNYGYTF	TGTGCCAGCAGGGGGGGACAGGGTCCAGGAAACTATGGCTACACCTTC
16	.	TRBD2	TRBV5-1	TRBJ2-1	CASSSRLAGGSNEQFF	TGCGCCAGCAGCTCTCGACTAGCGGGGGGATCGAATGAGCAGTTCTTC
13	.	.	TRBV12-3/TRBV12-4	TRBJ1-1	CATMNPVGTEAFF	TGTGCCACTATGAACCCCGTCGGCACTGAAGCTTTCTTT
15	once	TRBD1	TRBV11-3	TRBJ2-7	CASSLGTGTAYEQYF	TGTGCCAGCAGCCTGGGGACAGGAACAGCCTACGAGCAGTACTTC
15	few	.	TRBV7-2	TRBJ2-1	CASSLGGTLESEQFF	TGTGCCAGCAGCTTAGGGGGGACACTAGAAAGTGAGCAGTTCTTC
16	.	.	TRBV7-6	TRBJ1-2	CASSPDGGDYNYGYTF	TGTGCCAGCAGCCCGGACGGCGGGGACTACAACTATGGCTACACCTTC
13	.	TRBD1	TRBV7-9	TRBJ1-1	CASSSRDRAYAFF	TGTGCCAGCAGCTCCCGGGACAGGGCTTACGCTTTCTTT
13	.	.	TRBV19	TRBJ2-1	CASSIDSYNEQFF	TGTGCCAGTAGTATTGACAGCTACAATGAGCAGTTCTTC
15	.	TRBD1	TRBV19	TRBJ1-5	CASSIQTGGNQPQHF	TGTGCCAGTAGTATTCAGACAGGGGGCAATCAGCCCCAGCATTTT
13	.	.	TRBV7-3	TRBJ1-5	CASSHGDAQPQHF	TGTGCCAGCAGCCACGGAGATGCTCAGCCCCAGCATTTT
15	few	TRBD1	TRBV6-5	TRBJ2-2	CASSPDRVNTGELFF	TGTGCCAGCAGTCCAGACAGGGTAAACACCGGGGAGCTGTTTTTT
14	.	.	TRBV2	TRBJ1-1	CASSEVGGNTEAFF	TGTGCCAGCAGTGAAGTCGGCGGGAACACTGAAGCTTTCTTT
17	.	.	TRBV5-4	TRBJ2-1	CASSPSVRTATYNEQFF	TGTGCCAGCAGCCCCTCCGTACGGACAGCGACCTACAATGAGCAGTTCTTC
15	.	.	TRBV18	TRBJ1-1	CASSPVDSANTEAFF	TGTGCCAGCTCACCAGTCGACAGTGCGAACACTGAAGCTTTCTTT
16	.	TRBD1	TRBV25-1	TRBJ1-4	CASSESRGGLGGKLFF	TGTGCCAGCAGTGAAAGTAGAGGGGGCCTTGGGGGAAAACTGTTTTTT
17	.	TRBD1	TRBV3-1/TRBV3-2	TRBJ1-1	CASSQDTPEQGIPEAFF	TGTGCCAGCAGCCAAGACACCCCGGAACAGGGGATCCCTGAAGCTTTCTTT
13	.	.	TRBV6-6	TRBJ1-1	CASHSRGNTEAFF	TGTGCCAGCCACAGCCGGGGGAACACTGAAGCTTTCTTT
15	.	.	TRBV30	TRBJ1-5	CAWSVLGGNGQPQHF	TGTGCCTGGAGTGTACTGGGGGGGAATGGGCAGCCCCAGCATTTT
18	.	.	TRBV7-4	TRBJ2-7	CASSLDSDWVVGSYEQYF	TGTGCCAGCAGCTTAGACTCGGACTGGGTAGTTGGCTCCTACGAGCAGTACTTC
15	.	TRBD2	TRBV24-1	TRBJ2-7	CATSDQRGGLHEQYF	TGTGCCACCAGTGATCAGCGGGGGGGCCTGCACGAGCAGTACTTC
12	.	.	TRBV12-3/TRBV12-4	TRBJ1-2	CASRDRNYGYTF	TGTGCCAGCAGGGACAGAAACTATGGCTACACCTTC
17	.	TRBD1	TRBV19	TRBJ1-4	CASSRRTGGVSGEKLFF	TGTGCCAGTAGTCGGCGGACAGGGGGAGTATCGGGCGAAAAACTGTTTTTT
13	.	.	TRBV6-5	TRBJ1-3	CASRGHSGNTIYF	TGTGCCAGCCGGGGACACTCTGGAAACACCATATATTTT
12	.	TRBD1	TRBV27	TRBJ2-7	CASSSTGVEQYF	TGTGCCAGCAGTTCTACAGGGGTGGAGCAGTACTTC
17	few	TRBD2	TRBV6-4	TRBJ2-3	CASSDSGSGGGKDTQYF	TGTGCCAGCAGTGACTCAGGGAGCGGGGGGGGAAAAGATACGCAGTATTTT
15	.	TRBD1	TRBV5-1	TRBJ2-7	CASSSPGTGSYEQYF	TGCGCCAGCAGCTCGCCCGGGACAGGGTCCTACGAGCAGTACTTC
14	.	TRBD2	TRBV2	TRBJ2-7	CASSGGGVAYEQYF	TGTGCCAGCAGTGGCGGGGGGGTAGCCTACGAGCAGTACTTC
14	.	.	TRBV6-5	TRBJ1-3	CASSYEGFSGELYF	TGTGCCAGCAGTTACGAAGGTTTTTCGGGGGAGTTATATTTT
13	.	TRBD1	TRBV6-4	TRBJ1-2	CASRGQGASGYTF	TGTGCCAGCCGAGGGCAGGGGGCCTCTGGCTACACCTTC
15	once	.	TRBV5-1	TRBJ2-1	CASSTTGTSYNEQFF	TGCGCCAGCAGCACGACAGGCACCTCCTACAATGAGCAGTTCTTC
12	.	.	TRBV6-5	TRBJ1-2	CASRKHSGGYTF	TGTGCCAGCAGGAAACATTCGGGGGGCTACACCTTC
11	.	.	TRBV5-1	TRBJ1-1	CASRYNTEAFF	TGCGCCAGCAGATATAACACTGAAGCTTTCTTT
15	.	.	TRBV19	TRBJ1-2	CASSSEGGRSYGYTF	TGTGCCAGTAGTTCGGAGGGCGGGCGATCCTATGGCTACACCTTC
12	.	.	TRBV5-1	TRBJ2-5	CASSLASETQYF	TGCGCCAGCAGCTTGGCCTCGGAGACCCAGTACTTC
13	once	TRBD1	TRBV12-3/TRBV12-4	TRBJ1-2	CASSLGTGEGYTF	TGTGCCAGCAGTTTAGGGACAGGGGAAGGCTACACCTTC